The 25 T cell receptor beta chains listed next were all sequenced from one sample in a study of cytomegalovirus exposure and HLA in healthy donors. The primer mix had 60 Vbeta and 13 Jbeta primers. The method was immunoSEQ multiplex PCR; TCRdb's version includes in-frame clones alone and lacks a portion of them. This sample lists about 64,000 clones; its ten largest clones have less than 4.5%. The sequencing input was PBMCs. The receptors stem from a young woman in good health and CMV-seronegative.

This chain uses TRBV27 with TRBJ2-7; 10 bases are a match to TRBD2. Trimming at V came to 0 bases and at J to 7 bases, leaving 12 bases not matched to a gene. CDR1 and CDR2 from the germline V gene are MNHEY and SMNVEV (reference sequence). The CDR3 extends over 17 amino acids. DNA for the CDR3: TGTGCCAGCAGTTTATCCCTCCTAGCGGGAGCCCCCCAGGAGCAGTACTTC. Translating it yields CASSLSLLAGAPQEQYF.

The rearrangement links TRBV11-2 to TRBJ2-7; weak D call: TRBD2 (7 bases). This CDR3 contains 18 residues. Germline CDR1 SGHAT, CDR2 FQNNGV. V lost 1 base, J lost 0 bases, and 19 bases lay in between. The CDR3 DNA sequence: TGTGCCAGCAGCTTAGCGGGGGGCTTTATCTCAGACTCCTACGAGCAGTACTTC. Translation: CASSLAGGFISDSYEQYF. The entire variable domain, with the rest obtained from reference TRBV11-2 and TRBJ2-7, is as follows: EAGVAQSPRYKIIEKRQSVAFWCNPISGHATLYWYQQILGQGPKLLIQFQNNGVVDDSQLPKDRFSAERLKGVDSTLKIQPAKLEDSAVYLCASSLAGGFISDSYEQYFGPGTRLTVT.

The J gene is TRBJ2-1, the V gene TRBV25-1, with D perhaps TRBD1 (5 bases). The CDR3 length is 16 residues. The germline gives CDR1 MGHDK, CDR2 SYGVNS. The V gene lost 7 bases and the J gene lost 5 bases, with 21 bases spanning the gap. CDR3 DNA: TGTGCCAGCAAACCCATTGTGCAGGGTCGGGACAATGAGCAGTTCTTC. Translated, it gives CASKPIVQGRDNEQFF.

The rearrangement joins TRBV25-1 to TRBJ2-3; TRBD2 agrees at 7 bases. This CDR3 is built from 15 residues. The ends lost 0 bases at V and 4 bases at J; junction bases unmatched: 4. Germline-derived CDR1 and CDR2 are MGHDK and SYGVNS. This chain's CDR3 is CASSEYASGADTQYF. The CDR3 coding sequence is TGTGCCAGCAGTGAATACGCTAGCGGAGCAGATACGCAGTATTTT.

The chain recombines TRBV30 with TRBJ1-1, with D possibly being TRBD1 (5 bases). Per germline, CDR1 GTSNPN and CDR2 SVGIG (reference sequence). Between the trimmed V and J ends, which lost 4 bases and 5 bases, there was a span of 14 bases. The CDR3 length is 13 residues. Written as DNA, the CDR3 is TGTGCCTGGAAACCAGGGTCCGGGACTGAAGCTTTCTTT. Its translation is CAWKPGSGTEAFF.

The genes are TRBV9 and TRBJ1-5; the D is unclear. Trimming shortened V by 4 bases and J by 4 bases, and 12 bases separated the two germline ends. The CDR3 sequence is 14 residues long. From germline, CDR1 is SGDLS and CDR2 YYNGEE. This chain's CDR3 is CASSQGDTNQPQHF. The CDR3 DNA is TGTGCCAGCAGCCAAGGTGACACTAATCAGCCCCAGCATTTT. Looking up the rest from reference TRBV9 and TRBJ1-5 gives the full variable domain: DSGVTQTPKHLITATGQRVTLRCSPRSGDLSVYWYQQSLDQGLQFLIQYYNGEERAKGNILERFSAQQFPDLHSELNLSSLELGDSALYFCASSQGDTNQPQHFGDGTRLSIL.

This CDR3 reads CASSVGTADGYTF. The CDR3 coding sequence is TGTGCCAGCAGTGTCGGGACAGCGGACGGTTACACCTTC. The chain recombines TRBV6-5 with TRBJ1-2; 7 bases line up with TRBD1. The CDR3 has 13 residues. Germline values: CDR1 MNHEY, CDR2 SVGAGI. J was trimmed by 11 bases and V by 5 bases; bases with no gene match: 11.

In DNA, the CDR3 is TGTGCCAGCAGCTTCTCGGGACAGCTTAACTATGGCTACACCTTC. Translation gives CASSFSGQLNYGYTF. This chain uses TRBV5-6 with TRBJ1-2; 7 bases agree with TRBD1. The length of the CDR3 is 15 residues. The germline CDR1 and CDR2 sequences are SGHDT and YYEEEE. V was clipped by 2 bases and J by 1 base; unmatched bases: 5. The full variable domain, its missing parts supplied by reference TRBV5-6 and TRBJ1-2, is DAGVTQSPTHLIKTRGQQVTLRCSPKSGHDTVSWYQQALGQGPQFIFQYYEEEERQRGNFPDRFSGHQFPNYSSELNVNALLLGDSALYLCASSFSGQLNYGYTFGSGTRLTVV.

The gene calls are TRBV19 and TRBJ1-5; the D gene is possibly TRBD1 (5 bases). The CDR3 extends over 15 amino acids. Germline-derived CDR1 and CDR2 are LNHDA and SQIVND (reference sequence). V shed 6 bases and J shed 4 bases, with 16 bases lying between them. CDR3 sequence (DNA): TGTGCCAGTAGGGAGAAACGACAGCTAAATCAGCCCCAGCATTTT. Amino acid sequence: CASREKRQLNQPQHF.

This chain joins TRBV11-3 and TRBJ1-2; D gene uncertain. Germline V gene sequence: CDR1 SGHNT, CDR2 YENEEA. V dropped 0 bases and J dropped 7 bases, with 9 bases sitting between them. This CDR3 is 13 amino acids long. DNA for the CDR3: TGTGCCAGCAGCTTAGAAGGAGGGTTTGGCTACACCTTC. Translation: CASSLEGGFGYTF.

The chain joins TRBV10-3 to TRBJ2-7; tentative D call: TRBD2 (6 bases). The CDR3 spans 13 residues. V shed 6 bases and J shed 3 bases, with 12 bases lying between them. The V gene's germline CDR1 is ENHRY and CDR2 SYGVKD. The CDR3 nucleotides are TGTGCCATCAGCCGGGACTGGAACTACGAGCAGTACTTC. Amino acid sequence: CAISRDWNYEQYF.

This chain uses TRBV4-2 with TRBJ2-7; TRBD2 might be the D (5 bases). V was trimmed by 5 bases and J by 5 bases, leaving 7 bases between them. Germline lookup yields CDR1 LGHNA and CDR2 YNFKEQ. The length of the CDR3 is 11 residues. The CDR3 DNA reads TGTGCCAGCAGCACGGGGAACGAGCAGTACTTC. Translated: CASSTGNEQYF.

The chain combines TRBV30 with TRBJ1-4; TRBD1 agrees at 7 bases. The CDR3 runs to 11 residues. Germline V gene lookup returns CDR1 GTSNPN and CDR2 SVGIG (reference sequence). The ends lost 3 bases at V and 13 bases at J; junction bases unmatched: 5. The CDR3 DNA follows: TGTGCCTGGAGAGGGGGCGGAGGACTGTTTTTT. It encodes CAWRGGGGLFF.

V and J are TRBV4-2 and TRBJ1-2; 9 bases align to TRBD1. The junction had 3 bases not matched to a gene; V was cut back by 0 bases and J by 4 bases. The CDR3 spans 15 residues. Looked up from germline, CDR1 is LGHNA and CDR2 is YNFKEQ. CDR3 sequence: CASSQETGGAYGYTF. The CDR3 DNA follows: TGTGCCAGCAGCCAAGAGACAGGGGGGGCCTATGGCTACACCTTC.

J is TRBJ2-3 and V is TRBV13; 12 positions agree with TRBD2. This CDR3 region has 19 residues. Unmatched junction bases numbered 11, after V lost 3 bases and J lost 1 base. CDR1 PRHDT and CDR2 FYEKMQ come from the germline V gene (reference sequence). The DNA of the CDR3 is TGTGCCAGCAGCTTCCCGACTAGCGGGGGCCCCTCTGGCACAGATACGCAGTATTTT. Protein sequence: CASSFPTSGGPSGTDTQYF.

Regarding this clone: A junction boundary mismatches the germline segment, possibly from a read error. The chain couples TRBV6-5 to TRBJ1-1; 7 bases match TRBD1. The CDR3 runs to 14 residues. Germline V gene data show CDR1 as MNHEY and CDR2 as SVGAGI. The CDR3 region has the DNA TGTGCCAGCAGTTACGTCGGGACAGCGACTGAAGATTTCTTT. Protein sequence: CASSYVGTATEDFF.

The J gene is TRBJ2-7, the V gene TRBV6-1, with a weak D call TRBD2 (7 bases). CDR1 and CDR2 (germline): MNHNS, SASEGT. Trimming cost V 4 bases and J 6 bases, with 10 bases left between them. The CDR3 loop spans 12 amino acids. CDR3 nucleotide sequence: TGTGCCAGCAGTGGGGGGGGCCGCGAGCAGTACTTC. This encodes CASSGGGREQYF.

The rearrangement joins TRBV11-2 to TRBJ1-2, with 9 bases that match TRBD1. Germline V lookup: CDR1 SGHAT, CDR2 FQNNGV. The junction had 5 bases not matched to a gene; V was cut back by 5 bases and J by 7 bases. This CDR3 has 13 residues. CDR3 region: CASSQDRGTGYTF. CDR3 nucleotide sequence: TGTGCCAGCAGCCAGGACAGGGGCACTGGCTACACCTTC. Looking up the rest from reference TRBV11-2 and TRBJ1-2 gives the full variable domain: EAGVAQSPRYKIIEKRQSVAFWCNPISGHATLYWYQQILGQGPKLLIQFQNNGVVDDSQLPKDRFSAERLKGVDSTLKIQPAKLEDSAVYLCASSQDRGTGYTFGSGTRLTVV.

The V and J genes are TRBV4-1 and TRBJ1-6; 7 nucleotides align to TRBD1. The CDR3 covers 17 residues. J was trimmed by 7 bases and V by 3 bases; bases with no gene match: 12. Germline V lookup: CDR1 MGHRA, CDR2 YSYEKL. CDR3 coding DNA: TGCGCCAGCAGCCAGAGCCACAGGGGAACGGGAAATTCACCCCTCCACTTT. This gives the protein CASSQSHRGTGNSPLHF.

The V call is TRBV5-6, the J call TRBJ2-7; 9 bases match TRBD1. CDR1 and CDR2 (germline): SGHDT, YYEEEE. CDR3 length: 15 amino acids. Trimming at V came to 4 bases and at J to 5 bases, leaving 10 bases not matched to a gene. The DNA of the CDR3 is TGTGCCAGCAGCCTCCTGGACAGGGGAATAAACGAGCAGTACTTC. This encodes CASSLLDRGINEQYF.

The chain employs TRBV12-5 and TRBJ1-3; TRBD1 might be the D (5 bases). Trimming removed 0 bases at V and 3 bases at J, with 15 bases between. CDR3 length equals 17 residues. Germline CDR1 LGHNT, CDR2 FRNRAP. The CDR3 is CASGLVPSLRDGNTIYF. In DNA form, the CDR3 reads TGTGCTAGTGGTTTGGTACCCTCCCTCAGGGATGGAAACACCATATATTTT.

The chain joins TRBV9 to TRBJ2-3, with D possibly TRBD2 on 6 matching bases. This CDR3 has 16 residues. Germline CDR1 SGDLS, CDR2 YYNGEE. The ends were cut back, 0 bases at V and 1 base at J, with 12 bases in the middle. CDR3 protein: CASSVGRRGGTDTQYF. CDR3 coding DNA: TGTGCCAGCAGCGTAGGGCGGCGGGGCGGCACAGATACGCAGTATTTT.

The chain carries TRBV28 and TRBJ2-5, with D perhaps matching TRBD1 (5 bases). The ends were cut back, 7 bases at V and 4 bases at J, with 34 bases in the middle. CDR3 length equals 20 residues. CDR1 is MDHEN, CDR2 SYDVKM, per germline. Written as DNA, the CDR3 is TGTGCCAGCACCCTCTTACCCCAGCCACGTGGGGCAGGTATTTTAGAGACCCAGTACTTC. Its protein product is CASTLLPQPRGAGILETQYF.

For the CDR3, the DNA is TGTGCCAGCAGCCAAGACCCCAGCGGGGCCGCAGATACGCAGTATTTT. The encoded protein is CASSQDPSGAADTQYF. V gene TRBV4-2 combines with J gene TRBJ2-3; 7 positions match TRBD2. CDR3 length: 16 residues. Germline CDR1 reads LGHNA; CDR2 reads YNFKEQ. V lost 0 bases to trimming and J lost 4 bases; unmatched junction nucleotides: 7.

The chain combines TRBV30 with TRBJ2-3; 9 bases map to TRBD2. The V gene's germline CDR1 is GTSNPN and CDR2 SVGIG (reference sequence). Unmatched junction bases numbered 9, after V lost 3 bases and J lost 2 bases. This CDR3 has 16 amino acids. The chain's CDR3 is CAWRPAGGRFTDTQYF. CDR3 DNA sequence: TGTGCCTGGAGACCGGCGGGGGGGCGATTCACAGATACGCAGTATTTT.